This entry describes one TCR beta chain. For the second PCR, which ran for 7 to 11 cycles, a sample-barcoded 5' primer and a J-beta primer mix were used. One entry per CDR3 protein, called by TCRdb with MiXCR from the 5' RACE reads. The data hold around 280,000 distinct CDR3 sequences, with less than 30% observed a single time. These data belong to a study of blood T cells in healthy people across ages. J gave up 3 bases and V 8 bases, and 10 bases lay outside the gene matches. The CDR3 extends over 15 amino acids. Germline lookup yields CDR1 SGHVS and CDR2 FNYEAQ. Material for sequencing was blood. This sequence was found in a woman aged 70-85 years in good health. The V call is TRBV7-6, the J call TRBJ2-7, with 10 nucleotides matching TRBD2. In nucleotides, the CDR3 is TGTGCCAGCGGGGAAAATAGCGGGGGGAGCTACGAGCAGTACTTC. It encodes CASGENSGGSYEQYF.